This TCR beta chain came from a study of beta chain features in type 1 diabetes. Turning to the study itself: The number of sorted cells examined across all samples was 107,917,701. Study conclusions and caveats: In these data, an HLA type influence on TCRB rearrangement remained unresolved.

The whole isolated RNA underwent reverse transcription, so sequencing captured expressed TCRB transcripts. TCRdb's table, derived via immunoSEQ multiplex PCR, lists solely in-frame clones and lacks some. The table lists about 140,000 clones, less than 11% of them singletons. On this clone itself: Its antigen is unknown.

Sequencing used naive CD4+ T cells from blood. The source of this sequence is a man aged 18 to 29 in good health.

The DNA of the CDR3 is TGTGCCAGCAGTGATAGCGTCGGGACAGGGGGCGCCTACGAGCAGTACTTC. Encoded protein: CASSDSVGTGGAYEQYF. V gene TRBV6-1 combines with J gene TRBJ2-7; TRBD1 matches 12 bases. Germline CDR1 is MNHNS and CDR2 is SASEGT. This CDR3 region has 17 residues. V dropped 3 bases and J dropped 2; count of bases not matched to a gene: 8.